A single sample is the source of the 18 T cell receptor beta chains below, sequenced in a study of cytomegalovirus exposure and HLA in healthy donors. The PCR employed 60 Vbeta primers together with 13 Jbeta primers. Repertoires were generated with immunoSEQ multiplex PCR, while TCRdb's copy carries only in-frame clones and drops some. The profile shows 200,000 to 250,000 clones, around 86% of them singletons. Sequencing was performed on PBMCs. The receptors were gathered from a woman in her thirties or forties in good health and CMV-seronegative.

This rearrangement joins TRBV10-3 to TRBJ1-4, with TRBD1 matching over 9 bases. With V trimmed by 6 bases and J by 5 bases, 4 bases remained unmatched. This CDR3 is 14 amino acids long. In germline, CDR1 is ENHRY, CDR2 SYGVKD. CDR3 residues: CAIRGGTGNEKLFF. In nucleotides, the CDR3 is TGTGCCATCAGGGGCGGGACAGGGAATGAAAAACTGTTTTTT.

This clone occurred a few times. The V and J genes are TRBV6-6 and TRBJ2-5, with 8 bases that match TRBD1. Germline-derived CDR1 and CDR2 are MNHNY and SVGAGI (reference sequence). With V trimmed by 6 bases and J by 3 bases, 3 bases remained unmatched. The CDR3 consists of 13 residues. CDR3 DNA sequence: TGTGCCAGCAGCCGGACAGGGAAAGAGACCCAGTACTTC. This gives the protein CASSRTGKETQYF.

V is TRBV5-4 and J is TRBJ1-2, with D possibly matching TRBD1 (5 bases). Trimming took off 4 bases at V and 5 bases at J, with 9 bases between the two ends. CDR3 length: 12 amino acids. Germline CDR1 reads SGHNT; CDR2 reads YYREEE (reference sequence). The CDR3 loop reads CASSLDRYGYTF. CDR3 coding DNA: TGTGCCAGCAGCCTTGACAGATATGGCTACACCTTC.

The rearrangement links TRBV10-1 to TRBJ2-1; weak D call: TRBD2 (6 bases). Between the trimmed V and J ends, which lost 4 bases and 11 bases, there was a span of 12 bases. The CDR3 runs to 12 residues. Germline lookup yields CDR1 WNHNN and CDR2 SYGVQD (reference sequence). DNA for the CDR3: TGCGCCAGCAGTGCGACGCGGGACCAGCAGTTCTTC. It is translated as CASSATRDQQFF.

This sequence joins TRBV11-2 and TRBJ2-3; D possibly corresponds to TRBD1 (5 bases). Germline assignment: CDR1 SGHAT and CDR2 FQNNGV. The CDR3 is 18 residues long. Trimming cost V 2 bases and J 2 bases, with 20 bases left between them. The CDR3: CASSLRRKGPGYTDTQYF. CDR3 bases: TGTGCCAGCAGCTTACGTAGAAAGGGGCCCGGGTACACAGATACGCAGTATTTT.

This clone appeared once. The chain's CDR3 is CASSLEYVTEAFF. The CDR3 DNA sequence: TGCGCCAGCAGCTTGGAATATGTCACTGAAGCTTTCTTT. This chain links TRBV5-1 with TRBJ1-1, with no clear D. Germline lookup yields CDR1 SGHRS and CDR2 YFSETQ. The CDR3 is 13 amino acids. Deletions cut 0 bases from V and 4 bases from J, with 7 bases between. Supplemented by reference TRBV5-1 and TRBJ1-1, the full variable domain reads KAGVTQTPRYLIKTRGQQVTLSCSPISGHRSVSWYQQTPGQGLQFLFEYFSETQRNKGNFPGRFSGRQFSNSRSEMNVSTLELGDSALYLCASSLEYVTEAFFGQGTRLTVV.

The rearrangement links TRBV4-2 to TRBJ2-7, with TRBD2 matching 9 bases. The CDR3 sequence is 15 residues long. In germline, CDR1 is LGHNA, CDR2 YNFKEQ. V shed 0 bases and J 4 bases; nucleotides not matched to a gene: 4. This chain's CDR3 is CASSQDLAGSYEQYF. The DNA for the CDR3 is TGTGCCAGCAGCCAAGATCTAGCGGGGTCTTACGAGCAGTACTTC.

The rearrangement links TRBV9 to TRBJ2-7; 13 bases agree with TRBD2. The CDR3 extends over 19 amino acids. Trimming removed 3 bases from V and 0 bases from J; junction bases left unmatched: 12. The germline gives CDR1 SGDLS, CDR2 YYNGEE. The CDR3: CASSEGGTSGRGSSYEQYF. The CDR3 DNA reads as TGTGCCAGCAGCGAGGGGGGAACTAGCGGGAGGGGCAGCTCCTACGAGCAGTACTTC.

This clone has just a few counts. J is TRBJ2-5 and V is TRBV19; 11 nucleotides match TRBD2. Trimming at V came to 5 bases and at J to 0 bases, leaving 2 bases not matched to a gene. Germline values: CDR1 LNHDA, CDR2 SQIVND (reference sequence). The CDR3 covers 15 residues. CDR3 sequence (DNA): TGTGCCAGTAGTTCGGGACTAGCGGACCAAGAGACCCAGTACTTC. This encodes CASSSGLADQETQYF.

The V gene is TRBV18, the J gene TRBJ2-7; 10 bases align to TRBD1. Trimming cost V 4 bases and J 5 bases; bases outside gene matches: 5. Germline V CDR1 and CDR2: KGHSH, LQKENI. CDR3 size: 14 residues. As DNA, the CDR3 is TGTGCCAGCTCACGGGACAGGGGAGGTAACGAGCAGTACTTC. Translated, it gives CASSRDRGGNEQYF.

The gene calls are TRBV19 and TRBJ1-1; the D gene is possibly TRBD1 (5 bases). The V end was cut by 2 bases, the J end by 7 bases, with 11 bases between. This CDR3 comprises 13 residues. CDR1 is LNHDA and CDR2 is SQIVND in the germline V gene (reference sequence). CDR3 region: CASSIQGAGEAFF. CDR3 DNA sequence: TGTGCCAGTAGTATACAAGGGGCCGGTGAAGCTTTCTTT.

This chain links TRBV5-1 with TRBJ1-2; 10 bases fit TRBD1. Germline CDR1 is SGHRS and CDR2 is YFSETQ. This CDR3 is 15 amino acids long. V shed 3 bases, J shed 4 bases, and the junction held 6 bases outside the gene matches. CDR3: CASSYSGTGVYGYTF. The DNA for the CDR3 is TGCGCCAGCAGCTATTCCGGGACAGGGGTCTATGGCTACACCTTC.

J is TRBJ2-3 and V is TRBV27; 7 bases fit TRBD1. The CDR3 is 16 residues long. V shed 5 bases and J 0 bases; nucleotides not matched to a gene: 8. Germline CDR1 MNHEY, CDR2 SMNVEV (reference sequence). The DNA of the CDR3 is TGTGCCAGCAGTCTACAGGGGCTTAGGAGCACAGATACGCAGTATTTT. Its translation: CASSLQGLRSTDTQYF.

V gene TRBV4-1 combines with J gene TRBJ2-1, with TRBD2 identical over 12 bases. Germline values: CDR1 MGHRA, CDR2 YSYEKL. There are 17 residues in the CDR3. With V trimmed by 0 bases and J by 6 bases, 6 bases remained unmatched. The CDR3 loop is CASSQERSSGGGNEQFF. CDR3 sequence (DNA): TGCGCCAGCAGCCAAGAACGGTCTAGCGGGGGGGGCAATGAGCAGTTCTTC.

The V gene is TRBV7-2, the J gene TRBJ2-7; TRBD1 is a possible D gene (8 bases). The germline V gene has CDR1 SGHTA and CDR2 FQGNSA. V was cut by 5 bases and J by 2 bases, with 22 bases left in between. This CDR3 is 17 amino acids long. This chain's CDR3 is CASSLLVTGGATYEQYF. CDR3 coding DNA: TGTGCCAGCAGCCTACTCGTTACAGGGGGGGCAACCTACGAGCAGTACTTC. The whole variable domain, remainder taken from reference TRBV7-2 and TRBJ2-7, is GAGVSQSPSNKVTEKGKDVELRCDPISGHTALYWYRQSLGQGLEFLIYFQGNSAPDKSGLPSDRFSAERTGGSVSTLTIQRTQQEDSAVYLCASSLLVTGGATYEQYFGPGTRLTVT.

The sample holds a few counts of this clone. The V call is TRBV30, the J call TRBJ2-1; D possibly corresponds to TRBD2 (7 bases). This CDR3 comprises 16 residues. CDR1 is GTSNPN and CDR2 is SVGIG in the germline V gene (reference sequence). V dropped 2 bases and J dropped 3 bases, with 17 bases sitting between them. In nucleotides, the CDR3 is TGTGCCTGGAGTAATGAGGGGGAGGGCTTCTACAATGAGCAGTTCTTC. Translation gives CAWSNEGEGFYNEQFF.

The chain combines TRBV28 with TRBJ2-3, with 9 bases matching TRBD2. Looked up from germline, CDR1 is MDHEN and CDR2 is SYDVKM. V shed 2 bases, J shed 4 bases, and the junction held 7 bases outside the gene matches. This CDR3 has 16 residues. In nucleotides, the CDR3 is TGTGCCAGCAGTTTAGGGGGTAGCGGGAGAGCAGATACGCAGTATTTT. Translation: CASSLGGSGRADTQYF.

The V gene is TRBV30, the J gene TRBJ2-7; D is unclear. Germline V gene lookup returns CDR1 GTSNPN and CDR2 SVGIG (reference sequence). The CDR3 sequence is 14 residues long. V was shortened by 2 bases and J by 6 bases, with 17 bases between the two germline ends. CDR3 sequence: CAWSPALPVVEQYF. The CDR3 coding sequence is TGTGCCTGGAGTCCCGCCCTTCCGGTAGTCGAGCAGTACTTC.